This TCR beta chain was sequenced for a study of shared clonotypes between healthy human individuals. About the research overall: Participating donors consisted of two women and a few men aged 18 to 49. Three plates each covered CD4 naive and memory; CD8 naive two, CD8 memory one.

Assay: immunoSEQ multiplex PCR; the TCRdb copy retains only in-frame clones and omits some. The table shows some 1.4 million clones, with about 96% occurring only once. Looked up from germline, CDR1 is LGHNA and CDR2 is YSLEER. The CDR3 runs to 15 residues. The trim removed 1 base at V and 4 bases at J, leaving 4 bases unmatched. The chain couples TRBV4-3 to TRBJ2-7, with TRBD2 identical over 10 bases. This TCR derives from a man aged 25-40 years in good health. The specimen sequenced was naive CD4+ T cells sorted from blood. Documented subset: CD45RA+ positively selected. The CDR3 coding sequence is TGCGCCAGCAGCCAAGGTTCTAGCGGGAGATACGAGCAGTACTTC. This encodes CASSQGSSGRYEQYF.